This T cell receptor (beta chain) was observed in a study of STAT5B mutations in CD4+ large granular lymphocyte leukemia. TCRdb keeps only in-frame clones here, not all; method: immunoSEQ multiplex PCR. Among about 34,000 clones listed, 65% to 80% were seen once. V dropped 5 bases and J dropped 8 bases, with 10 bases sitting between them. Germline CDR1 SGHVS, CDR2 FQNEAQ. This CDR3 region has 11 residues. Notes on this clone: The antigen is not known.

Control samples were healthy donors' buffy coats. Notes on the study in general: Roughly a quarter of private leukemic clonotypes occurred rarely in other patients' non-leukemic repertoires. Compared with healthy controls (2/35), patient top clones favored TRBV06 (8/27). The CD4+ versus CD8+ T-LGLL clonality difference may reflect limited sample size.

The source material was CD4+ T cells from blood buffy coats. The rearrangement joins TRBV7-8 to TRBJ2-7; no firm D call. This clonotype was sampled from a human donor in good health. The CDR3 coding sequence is TGTGCCAGCAGCCAGTCGATTAAGCAGTACTTC. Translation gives CASSQSIKQYF.